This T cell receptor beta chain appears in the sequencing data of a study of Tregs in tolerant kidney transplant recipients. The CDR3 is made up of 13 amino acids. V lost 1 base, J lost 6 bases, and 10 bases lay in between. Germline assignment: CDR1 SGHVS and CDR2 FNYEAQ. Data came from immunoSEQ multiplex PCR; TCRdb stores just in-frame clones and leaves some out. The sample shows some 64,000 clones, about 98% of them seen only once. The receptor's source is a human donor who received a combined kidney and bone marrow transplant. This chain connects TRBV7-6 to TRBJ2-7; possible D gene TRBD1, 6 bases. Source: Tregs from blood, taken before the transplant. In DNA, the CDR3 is TGTGCCAGCAGCTTAGACAGGGTTGGCGAGCAGTACTTC. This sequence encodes CASSLDRVGEQYF. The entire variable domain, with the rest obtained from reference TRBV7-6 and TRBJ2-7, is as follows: GAGVSQSPRYKVTKRGQDVALRCDPISGHVSLYWYRQALGQGPEFLTYFNYEAQQDKSGLPNDRFSAERPEGSISTLTIQRTEQRDSAMYRCASSLDRVGEQYFGPGTRLTVT.